A single T cell receptor (beta chain) is shown here with its context. What it binds is not known. Researchers divided each subset's genomic DNA evenly across several immunoSEQ plates. Produced via immunoSEQ multiplex PCR; TCRdb's table is partial and in-frame only. The sample lists 1.5 million to 2.5 million clones; just under 95% were seen once. Trimming at V came to 8 bases and at J to 4 bases, leaving 14 bases not matched to a gene. This CDR3 has 15 amino acids. The germline gives CDR1 SGHRS, CDR2 YFSETQ. This entry is derived from a study of shared clonotypes between healthy human individuals. Study-level points and caveats: Naive subsets, compared against memory subsets, generally had larger estimated richness values.

The naive CD8 fraction comprised CD45RO-negative cells positively selected for CCR7 and excluded terminally differentiated effector memory CD45RA+ cells. Each sample came from a Caucasian adult donor living in Nashville, Tennessee. The rearrangement uses TRBV5-1 and TRBJ2-7, with 8 bases identical to TRBD1. The TCR comes from a man aged 18 to 35 in good health. The sequencing input was naive CD8+ T cells sorted from blood. The CDR3 DNA is TGCGCCAGTCAAGATTTCGCCGGGACAGGTTACGAGCAGTACTTC. This gives the protein CASQDFAGTGYEQYF.